This T cell receptor beta chain was profiled in a study of blood T cell repertoires in COVID-19. Participants spanned ages 18 to 89 years and resided in 20 to 30 US areas. In assigning cohorts, the study relied on participant-reported clinical history. This table comes from immunoSEQ multiplex PCR, and its TCRdb copy is limited to in-frame clones, with some not included. Altogether fewer than 350,000 clones are present, about 86% being singletons, with the ten largest covering about 4.2%. The V and J ends lost 6 bases and 3 bases respectively, with 9 bases between them. CDR3 length equals 13 residues. Germline V gene sequence: CDR1 LNHDA, CDR2 SQIVND (reference sequence).

This receptor was identified in a woman between 35 and 50 years old with acute COVID-19. Sequencing was done on a sample of PBMCs or T cells enriched from blood (not recorded which). This rearrangement joins TRBV19 to TRBJ1-5; D uncertain. CDR3 DNA sequence: TGTGCCAGTAGAACAGCGGACAATCAGCCCCAGCATTTT. Protein product: CASRTADNQPQHF.